A single sample gave rise to the 10 T cell receptor beta chains below, sequenced in a study of blood T cell repertoires in COVID-19. The table came from immunoSEQ multiplex PCR; TCRdb's copy has only in-frame clones and leaves some out. In the table there are 240,000 or so clones, over 65% of which are singletons. The source material was peripheral blood. The receptor source for this set is a woman over 75 with acute or convalescent COVID-19.

This sequence joins TRBV5-4 and TRBJ2-5, with 8 bases matching TRBD2. The germline gives CDR1 SGHNT, CDR2 YYREEE (reference sequence). J was trimmed by 1 base and V by 4 bases; bases with no gene match: 9. This CDR3 region has 16 residues. The CDR3 protein is CASSPPSSGPQETQYF. The CDR3 DNA reads as TGTGCCAGCAGCCCCCCCTCTAGCGGGCCCCAAGAGACCCAGTACTTC.

The genes are TRBV11-2 and TRBJ2-5, with D perhaps TRBD1 (6 bases). The CDR3 is made up of 12 amino acids. Germline CDR1 reads SGHAT; CDR2 reads FQNNGV. Trimming cost V 7 bases and J 4 bases, with 10 bases left between them. CDR3 amino acids: CASTQGLETQYF. The DNA of the CDR3 is TGTGCCAGCACCCAGGGGTTAGAGACCCAGTACTTC.

The chain couples TRBV3-1 (or the pseudogene TRBV3-2) to TRBJ1-4, with TRBD1 matching 8 bases. Germline assignment: CDR1 LGHDT and CDR2 YNNKEL (reference sequence). Trimming took 1 base from V and 5 from J; bases not matched to a gene: 6. The CDR3 has 16 residues. CDR3 region: CASSQGIGTGNEKLFF. The CDR3 DNA reads TGTGCCAGCAGCCAAGGAATCGGGACAGGAAATGAAAAACTGTTTTTT.

This clone was found once. The chain has TRBV10-1 and TRBJ2-5, with 10 positions matching TRBD2. After removal of 1 base from V and 2 bases from J, the junction contained 10 bases not matched to a gene. CDR1 and CDR2 (germline): WNHNN, SYGVQD (reference sequence). CDR3 length: 18 amino acids. The CDR3 nucleotides read TGCGCCAGCAGTGAGTGGGCTAGCGGGAGACCCCATCAAGAGACCCAGTACTTC. Its protein is CASSEWASGRPHQETQYF.

The genes are TRBV7-9 and TRBJ2-1; D ambiguous. The V gene lost 4 bases and the J gene lost 5 bases, with 12 bases spanning the gap. CDR1 and CDR2 (germline): SEHNR, FQNEAQ (reference sequence). This CDR3 is built from 14 residues. CDR3 nucleotides: TGTGCCAGCAGCTCCGGTTGGAGCCACAATGAGCAGTTCTTC. Translation gives CASSSGWSHNEQFF.

The chain links TRBV4-3 to TRBJ1-3; the D is unclear. The CDR3 is made up of 16 amino acids. Per germline, CDR1 LGHNA and CDR2 YSLEER. Trimming took 0 bases from V and 3 from J, leaving 12 bases between them. The CDR3 DNA reads as TGCGCCAGCAGCCAAGAACCCCCAGGTTTTGGAAACACCATATATTTT. Encoded protein: CASSQEPPGFGNTIYF.

The chain is built from TRBV27 and TRBJ1-6; D is unclear. V was clipped by 3 bases and J by 7 bases, with 13 bases between them. Germline lookup yields CDR1 MNHEY and CDR2 SMNVEV (reference sequence). The length of the CDR3 is 15 residues. CDR3: CASSFRPISNSPLHF. The DNA of the CDR3 is TGTGCCAGCAGTTTCAGGCCCATCTCCAATTCACCCCTCCACTTT.

The rearrangement joins TRBV24-1 to TRBJ2-3; 7 bases align to TRBD1. V lost 4 bases and J lost 1; bases outside the gene matches: 7. The CDR3 is 16 amino acids. CDR1 KGHDR and CDR2 SFDVKD come from the germline V gene. The chain's CDR3 is CATSDLTGYCTDTQYF. The CDR3 DNA is TGTGCCACCAGTGACCTGACAGGGTACTGCACAGATACGCAGTATTTT.

This chain links TRBV18 with TRBJ2-7; TRBD2 matches 11 bases. This CDR3 contains 16 residues. The germline V gene has CDR1 KGHSH and CDR2 LQKENI. V shed 6 bases and J 3 bases; nucleotides not matched to a gene: 10. CDR3 protein: CASSPQGLAGSYEQYF. Written as DNA, the CDR3 is TGTGCCAGCTCTCCTCAAGGACTAGCGGGCAGCTACGAGCAGTACTTC.

This chain connects TRBV18 to TRBJ2-1; weak D call: TRBD2 (5 bases). Germline loops: CDR1 KGHSH, CDR2 LQKENI. Trimming took off 3 bases at V and 6 bases at J, with 9 bases between the two ends. The CDR3 length is 13 residues. CDR3 DNA: TGTGCCAGCTCACCCGCGGGTGGCAATGAGCAGTTCTTC. Its protein product is CASSPAGGNEQFF.